This TCR beta chain was found in a study of blood T cell repertoires in COVID-19 (dated by TCRdb to 2019 to 2021). In the study overall: Collaborator samples came from the United States, Italy and Spain and covered acute and convalescent phases of COVID-19. The samples were drawn from two sources: the first 160 participants of the ongoing ImmuneRACE study, and 1,254 subjects contributed by 6 global collaborators. A freely available public database, intended as a resource for researchers studying the immune response to SARS-CoV-2, is where the repertoires were released. Nearly every sample came with metadata listing a de-identified subject ID, COVID-19 status, age in years and sex. Deeply sampled blood TCRbeta repertoires from subjects exposed to, actively infected with, or recovered from COVID-19 were included in the dataset. The material from the prospective study consisted of cDNA or gDNA derived from T cells, B-cell-depleted T cells, or PBMCs. Where available, HLA class I and class II types were obtained from metadata supplied by the sample provider rather than from assay-based typing.

TCRbeta CDR3 regions were amplified from genomic DNA by means of the immunoSEQ Assay, a bias-controlled multiplex PCR. Per the authors' processing: Within the assay, amplification of reference gene primers was used to estimate how many nucleated cells each sample contained. Sequence reads were collapsed and filtered to measure the absolute abundance of every unique TCRbeta CDR3 rearrangement. For each sample, productive Simpson clonality was calculated by taking the square root of Simpson's diversity index across productive rearrangements. Here the immuneACCESS table is served through TCRdb, limited to in-frame sequences with V and J called. Missing clones are a known gap in these copies; in checked studies unresolved V genes cover under half, and the rest lacks a known reason. V and J calls and clone size are as listed in that table; D and trimming were resolved from the DNA. In all, the sample holds 95,000 to 130,000 clones, and about nine tenths of those were seen once. The ten top clones hold under 2% of the sample.

The CDR3, from cysteine to phenylalanine, totals 16 residues. Only the CDR3 DNA is retained, 48 bases long and in frame from the first base. CDR1 and CDR2 (LNHNV, YYDKDF) derive from the germline V gene (reference sequence). V lost 3 bases and J lost 2 bases, and the count of bases not matched to a germline gene is 6. Collaborating institutions collected whole blood in K2EDTA tubes following their own protocols. For TCRbeta analysis, collaborators shipped samples as frozen whole blood, isolated PBMCs, or DNA extracted from either of those sample types. What the work shows at the level of the full study, not this receptor alone: The amount of clinical and demographic metadata varied by source and participant and was provided uncurated.

Remarks on this clone: Its antigen is currently not known. No much larger clonotype is one base removed from it; base qualities were not supplied.

Source material: peripheral blood. The TCR comes from a human donor with active COVID-19. The donor label of this sample is uncertain. Recombination connected TRBV15 to TRBJ1-4, and TRBD1 aligns with 7 junction nucleotides. The bases are TGTGCCACCAGCAGGGGTCGGACAGGTACTAATGAAAAACTGTTTTTT. It specifies CATSRGRTGTNEKLFF. The entire variable domain, with the stretches around the CDR3 drawn from the reference TRBV15 and TRBJ1-4 proteins, is DAMVIQNPRYQVTQFGKPVTLSCSQTLNHNVMYWYQQKSSQAPKLLFHYYDKDFNNEADTPDNFQSRRPNTSFCFLDIRSPGLGDTAMYLCATSRGRTGTNEKLFFGSGTQLSVL.